These 23 T cell receptor beta chains were all obtained from the same sample, sequenced in a study of blood T cell repertoires in COVID-19. The assay was immunoSEQ multiplex PCR, and TCRdb's table has in-frame clones only and misses some. The sample holds roughly 160,000 clones; over 75% are singletons and the top ten take 6.5% to 7.5%. What was sequenced was peripheral blood. Receptor source: a man at least 80 years old with COVID-19, enrolled during active disease.

The CDR3: CASSLQGTSYEQYF. CDR3 in DNA: TGTGCCAGCAGCTTACAGGGTACATCGTACGAGCAGTACTTC. The rearrangement uses TRBV7-2 and TRBJ2-7; D is perhaps TRBD1 (5 bases). V dropped 2 bases and J dropped 4 bases, with 12 bases sitting between them. The germline V gene has CDR1 SGHTA and CDR2 FQGNSA. The CDR3 loop spans 14 amino acids.

This clone has just one count. The chain is built from TRBV5-1 and TRBJ1-1; D may be TRBD1 (6 bases). This CDR3 is 17 amino acids long. Germline loops: CDR1 SGHRS, CDR2 YFSETQ. V was shortened by 4 bases and J by 6 bases, with 25 bases between the two germline ends. DNA for the CDR3: TGCGCCAGCAGCATACTACAGGGTTCCCCCTCCGGGTCTGAAGCTTTCTTT. Its translation: CASSILQGSPSGSEAFF.

About this clone: Within the sample, other DNA sequences also encode this same CDR3. The genes are TRBV5-1 and TRBJ1-1; the match to TRBD1 covers 11 bases. The junction had 4 bases not matched to a gene; V was cut back by 4 bases and J by 5 bases. The CDR3 spans 14 residues. CDR1 and CDR2 from the germline V gene are SGHRS and YFSETQ. Written as DNA, the CDR3 is TGCGCCAGCAGCGCGGACAGGGGGCGAACTGAAGCTTTCTTT. Translating it yields CASSADRGRTEAFF.

The gene calls are TRBV16 and TRBJ1-5; D may be TRBD1 (6 bases). The CDR3 length is 18 residues. Per germline, CDR1 KGHSY and CDR2 FQNENV. The V end was cut by 0 bases, the J end by 0 bases, with 15 bases between. The CDR3 bases are TGTGCCAGCAGCCAATCGGGGGACACATTTTATAGCAATCAGCCCCAGCATTTT. Translated, it gives CASSQSGDTFYSNQPQHF.

V and J are TRBV12-5 and TRBJ1-2, with 10 bases fitting TRBD1. This CDR3 has 16 residues. The trim removed 4 bases at V and 6 bases at J, leaving 11 bases unmatched. CDR1 is LGHNT, CDR2 FRNRAP, per germline. CDR3 in amino acids: CASGSPRDRGGHGYTF. The DNA for the CDR3 is TGTGCTAGTGGTTCGCCCCGGGACAGGGGAGGGCATGGCTACACCTTC.

This clone turned up a few times. This chain uses TRBV15 with TRBJ2-3; D may be TRBD1 (6 bases). Germline CDR1 reads LNHNV; CDR2 reads YYDKDF (reference sequence). The germline V and J ends were trimmed by 1 base and 2 bases, with 10 bases remaining between them. CDR3 length equals 15 residues. The CDR3 DNA reads TGTGCCACCAGCAGAGCTGACAGGCTCACAGATACGCAGTATTTT. Its translation is CATSRADRLTDTQYF.

The chain couples TRBV6-5 to TRBJ1-2; D is possibly TRBD1 (6 bases). The CDR3 runs to 12 residues. The germline V gene encodes CDR1 MNHEY and CDR2 SVGAGI. Trimming left V 4 bases short and J 6 bases short, with 9 bases between. This CDR3 is CASSSQGNGYTF. The CDR3 DNA reads TGTGCCAGCAGTTCACAGGGAAATGGCTACACCTTC.

The rearrangement links TRBV29-1 to TRBJ2-7, with D tentatively TRBD2 (7 bases). V was pared by 1 base and J by 5 bases, with 12 bases between. This CDR3 has 13 amino acids. CDR1 and CDR2 (germline): SQVTM, ANQGSEA. The CDR3 bases are TGCAGCGTTGAAGGAGGGGGGGCCCACGAGCAGTACTTC. This encodes CSVEGGGAHEQYF.

CDR3 sequence reads: CASSQVHRGGPLSGGFRDEQYF. DNA for the CDR3: TGCGCCAGCAGCCAAGTTCACCGTGGGGGACCTCTTAGCGGGGGGTTTAGGGACGAGCAGTACTTC. V gene TRBV4-1 combines with J gene TRBJ2-7; 10 positions agree with TRBD2. V gave up 1 base and J gave up 5 bases; unmatched junction bases: 26. Germline CDR1 MGHRA, CDR2 YSYEKL. This CDR3 is built from 22 residues.

This sequence joins TRBV13 and TRBJ1-6, with 8 bases aligning to TRBD1. There are 14 residues in the CDR3. CDR1 and CDR2 (germline): PRHDT, FYEKMQ (reference sequence). V shed 5 bases, J shed 10 bases, and the junction held 7 bases outside the gene matches. In DNA, the CDR3 is TGTGCCAGCAGCCTTCGGACAGGGAAGTCACCCCTCCACTTT. This encodes CASSLRTGKSPLHF.

This clone showed up just a few times. V usage is TRBV29-1 and J usage is TRBJ1-1; the D is unclear. The CDR3 sequence is 14 residues long. Trimming pared 4 bases from V and 6 bases from J, leaving 18 bases between. The germline V gene encodes CDR1 SQVTM and CDR2 ANQGSEA. The CDR3 coding sequence is TGCAGCGTTGGGGCAGACGGGGTCAACGCTGAAGCTTTCTTT. Protein: CSVGADGVNAEAFF.

This chain uses TRBV2 with TRBJ2-7; 7 positions agree with TRBD1. The germline gives CDR1 SNHLY, CDR2 FYNNEI. The CDR3 consists of 16 residues. J gave up 2 bases and V 3 bases, and 10 bases lay outside the gene matches. The CDR3 region is CASSDLFGQAAYEQYF. CDR3 DNA sequence: TGTGCCAGCAGTGATCTTTTCGGACAGGCAGCCTACGAGCAGTACTTC.

The genes are TRBV29-1 and TRBJ2-2, with a tentative D call TRBD2 (6 bases). Germline V lookup: CDR1 SQVTM, CDR2 ANQGSEA. V lost 3 bases and J 6 bases, leaving 11 bases between the germline ends. The CDR3 runs to 13 residues. This chain's CDR3 is CSVDPGEAGELFF. CDR3 nucleotide sequence: TGCAGCGTTGACCCGGGGGAGGCCGGGGAGCTGTTTTTT.

The chain links TRBV7-2 to TRBJ1-2, with D maybe TRBD1 (5 bases). Trimming cost V 5 bases and J 6 bases, with 13 bases left between them. Germline V gene data show CDR1 as SGHTA and CDR2 as FQGNSA. The CDR3 has 13 amino acids. CDR3 DNA: TGTGCCAGCAGCCCGACAGTAACACATGGCTACACCTTC. Protein: CASSPTVTHGYTF.

V and J are TRBV19 and TRBJ1-2, with no clear D. Trimming removed 6 bases from V and 0 bases from J, with 11 bases in between. From germline, CDR1 is LNHDA and CDR2 SQIVND (reference sequence). The CDR3 runs 14 residues. CDR3 sequence reads: CASRRELANYGYTF. The CDR3 DNA sequence: TGTGCCAGTAGGCGAGAGTTAGCTAACTATGGCTACACCTTC.

The CDR3 bases are TGCGCCAGCAGCGGGGGACAGCCGGGAACTGAAGCTTTCTTT. As protein: CASSGGQPGTEAFF. The chain couples TRBV5-1 to TRBJ1-1; 7 bases agree with TRBD1. The CDR3 spans 14 residues. The germline V gene encodes CDR1 SGHRS and CDR2 YFSETQ. After removal of 4 bases from V and 5 bases from J, the junction contained 8 bases not matched to a gene.

The chain links TRBV29-1 to TRBJ1-1, with a tentative D call TRBD1 (5 bases). This CDR3 has 12 amino acids. The germline V gene has CDR1 SQVTM and CDR2 ANQGSEA. V gave up 4 bases and J gave up 4 bases, with 10 bases separating them. This chain's CDR3 is CSVGGGVTEAFF. CDR3 nucleotide sequence: TGCAGCGTTGGTGGAGGGGTCACTGAAGCTTTCTTT.

This clone was observed a few times. This rearrangement joins TRBV3-1 (or the pseudogene TRBV3-2) to TRBJ2-4; tentatively, D is TRBD2 (6 bases). The CDR3 has 15 residues. The V end was cut by 4 bases, the J end by 7 bases, with 17 bases between. CDR1 is LGHDT, CDR2 YNNKEL, per germline (reference sequence). The CDR3 here is CASSPGGELMNIQYF. Here the CDR3 DNA reads TGTGCCAGCAGCCCTGGAGGGGAGCTCATGAACATTCAGTACTTC.

The chain joins TRBV24-1 to TRBJ2-1, with D maybe TRBD2 (6 bases). The V end lost 2 bases, the J end lost 0 bases, and 13 bases lay between the germline ends. In germline, CDR1 is KGHDR, CDR2 SFDVKD. CDR3 length: 17 residues. CDR3 protein: CATSDSPPGSSYNEQFF. As DNA, the CDR3 is TGTGCCACCAGTGATTCGCCTCCCGGGAGCTCCTACAATGAGCAGTTCTTC.

CDR3 amino acids: CAIRGGGGTSTDTQYF. For the CDR3, the DNA is TGTGCCATCAGGGGAGGCGGGGGGACTAGCACAGATACGCAGTATTTT. The rearrangement links TRBV10-3 to TRBJ2-3, with 8 bases aligning to TRBD2. This CDR3 comprises 16 residues. V was pared by 6 bases and J by 0 bases, with 8 bases of the junction left unmatched. Germline V gene lookup returns CDR1 ENHRY and CDR2 SYGVKD.

This chain uses TRBV19 with TRBJ1-5, with 8 nucleotides matching TRBD1. This CDR3 is built from 15 residues. Germline V gene data show CDR1 as LNHDA and CDR2 as SQIVND (reference sequence). V shed 5 bases, J shed 1 base, and the junction held 4 bases outside the gene matches. The CDR3 loop reads CASSGQGRSNQPQHF. For the CDR3, the DNA is TGTGCCAGTAGTGGACAGGGACGGAGCAATCAGCCCCAGCATTTT.

The chain is built from TRBV5-4 and TRBJ2-1, with TRBD1 identical over 8 bases. The germline gives CDR1 SGHNT, CDR2 YYREEE (reference sequence). This CDR3 contains 15 residues. V lost 2 bases, J lost 3 bases, and 4 bases stayed unmatched. The CDR3, as DNA: TGTGCCAGCAGCTTCGGACAGGGTTTCTACAATGAGCAGTTCTTC. Protein: CASSFGQGFYNEQFF.

The chain has TRBV28 and TRBJ1-5, with D possibly being TRBD1 (6 bases). The CDR3 has 14 residues. Per the germline V gene, CDR1 is MDHEN and CDR2 is SYDVKM. Trimming took off 8 bases at V and 6 bases at J, with 17 bases between the two ends. CDR3 sequence (DNA): TGTGCCAGCGTCCAAGGGGGTTCGGTTCAGCCCCAGCATTTT. As protein: CASVQGGSVQPQHF.